What follows describes a single T cell receptor (beta chain). The antigen remains undetermined. This sample stems from a study of cytomegalovirus exposure and HLA in healthy donors. Overall study findings and caveats: An analysis that came later showed most CMV-associated TCR beta chains appearing HLA-restricted.

Whereas donors were nominally healthy upon sampling, unrecorded immune exposures were probable. The PCR contained 60 Vbeta and 13 Jbeta primers. Generated by immunoSEQ multiplex PCR, the TCRdb table keeps only in-frame clones and is missing some. This sample has some 100,000 clones, with over 60% found just once. The CDR3 contains 17 residues. J gave up 5 bases and V 3 bases, and 8 bases lay outside the gene matches. Germline loops: CDR1 SGHDT, CDR2 YYEEEE. The chain has TRBV5-6 and TRBJ2-3; TRBD2 matches 14 bases. Specimen: PBMCs. This receptor was identified in a female donor in good health and CMV-seropositive. The CDR3 DNA reads as TGTGCCAGCAGCTGGGAGACTAGCGGGAGGGTGGAAGATACGCAGTATTTT. It encodes CASSWETSGRVEDTQYF. Looking up the rest from reference TRBV5-6 and TRBJ2-3 gives the full variable domain: DAGVTQSPTHLIKTRGQQVTLRCSPKSGHDTVSWYQQALGQGPQFIFQYYEEEERQRGNFPDRFSGHQFPNYSSELNVNALLLGDSALYLCASSWETSGRVEDTQYFGPGTRLTVL.